This is a list of T cell receptor beta chains from one sample in a study of T cell responses to AZD1222 COVID-19 vaccine. Measured with immunoSEQ multiplex PCR; TCRdb has only the in-frame clones, and not every one. Altogether 95,000 to 150,000 clones are present, roughly 90% being singletons, with the ten largest covering more than 7%. Sequenced here: peripheral blood, sampled 28 days after the second AZD1222 dose. The receptors come from an adult who received the AZD1222 COVID-19 vaccine. The CDR3 runs from the conserved cysteine through the conserved F or W. The D gene is left open where the match is weak. Size is stated for part of the rows, as once, few or many counts, or as a class when the clone is expanded.

d_gene | abundance | j_gene | v_gene | CDR3aa | CDR3nt
NA | NA | TRBJ1-1 | TRBV19 | CASSTQPNTEAFF | TGTGCCAGTAGTACGCAGCCGAACACTGAAGCTTTCTTT
NA | NA | TRBJ2-3 | TRBV19 | CASSIQGTQYF | TGTGCCAGTAGTATTCAGGGTACGCAGTATTTT
NA | NA | TRBJ1-3 | TRBV5-5 | CASTRGSGPGNTIYF | TGTGCCAGCACACGAGGGTCAGGGCCAGGAAACACCATATATTTT
TRBD1 | NA | TRBJ1-5 | TRBV5-1 | CASSLLPQGAKDQPQHF | TGCGCCAGCAGCTTACTACCCCAGGGGGCTAAGGATCAGCCCCAGCATTTT
NA | NA | TRBJ1-3 | TRBV6-6 | CASSYSPRENTIYF | TGTGCCAGCAGTTACTCGCCGCGTGAAAACACCATATATTTT
NA | once | TRBJ1-1 | TRBV19 | CASSIRGTEAFF | TGTGCCAGTAGTATAAGGGGCACTGAAGCTTTCTTT
NA | NA | TRBJ1-1 | TRBV7-8 | CASSLQGLNTEAFF | TGTGCCAGCAGCTTACAGGGCCTGAACACTGAAGCTTTCTTT
NA | NA | TRBJ1-6 | TRBV11-2 | CASSGPGQKYNSPLHF | TGTGCCAGCAGCGGCCCCGGACAGAAATATAATTCACCCCTCCACTTT
TRBD1 | NA | TRBJ1-2 | TRBV19 | CASSMSGTGVLGYTF | TGTGCCAGTAGTATGTCCGGGACAGGGGTTCTTGGCTACACCTTC
NA | NA | TRBJ1-1 | TRBV5-6 | CASSLIAMNTEAFF | TGTGCCAGCAGCTTGATAGCCATGAACACTGAAGCTTTCTTT
NA | few | TRBJ1-1 | TRBV6-2/TRBV6-3 | CASSFLRQMNTEAFF | TGTGCCAGCAGTTTTTTGAGACAAATGAACACTGAAGCTTTCTTT
TRBD1 | NA | TRBJ2-5 | TRBV5-1 | CASSLGGQGGFETQYF | TGCGCCAGCAGCTTGGGGGGACAGGGTGGTTTCGAGACCCAGTACTTC
NA | NA | TRBJ2-7 | TRBV7-2 | CASSLGPEQYF | TGTGCCAGCAGCTTAGGGCCCGAGCAGTACTTC
TRBD1 | NA | TRBJ1-1 | TRBV9 | CASSAQTGGTEAFF | TGTGCCAGCAGCGCTCAGACAGGGGGCACTGAAGCTTTCTTT
NA | NA | TRBJ1-1 | TRBV9 | CASSTTGRAAEAFF | TGTGCCAGCAGCACCACTGGGAGGGCGGCTGAAGCTTTCTTT
NA | NA | TRBJ2-7 | TRBV5-1 | CASSFGQGLDEQYF | TGCGCCAGCAGCTTTGGGCAGGGTTTGGACGAGCAGTACTTC
NA | NA | TRBJ1-3 | TRBV12-3/TRBV12-4 | CASSISQGNTIYF | TGTGCCAGCAGTATATCACAAGGAAACACCATATATTTT
NA | once | TRBJ1-5 | TRBV19 | CASSLRRQLNSNQPQHF | TGTGCCAGTAGCTTGCGCCGACAGCTCAATAGCAATCAGCCCCAGCATTTT
NA | once | TRBJ2-7 | TRBV19 | CASSIVMRQAYEQYF | TGTGCCAGTAGTATCGTTATGCGGCAGGCCTACGAGCAGTACTTC
NA | NA | TRBJ2-1 | TRBV27 | CASIGYNEQFF | TGTGCCAGCATTGGATACAATGAGCAGTTCTTC
NA | NA | TRBJ2-3 | TRBV4-2 | CASSPRFGADTQYF | TGTGCCAGCAGCCCCCGATTTGGGGCGGATACGCAGTATTTT
NA | NA | TRBJ1-2 | TRBV6-4 | CASSANPQGTYGYTF | TGTGCCAGCAGTGCCAATCCCCAGGGAACGTATGGCTACACCTTC
NA | NA | TRBJ1-2 | TRBV6-5 | CASIPGTANYGYTF | TGTGCCAGCATTCCGGGAACAGCTAACTATGGCTACACCTTC
TRBD2 | NA | TRBJ2-5 | TRBV5-4 | CASSLEAGGQGETQYF | TGTGCCAGCAGCTTGGAGGCGGGGGGGCAGGGAGAGACCCAGTACTTC
NA | once | TRBJ1-1 | TRBV2 | CASSGPDGTEAFF | TGTGCCAGCAGCGGGCCGGATGGCACTGAAGCTTTCTTT
NA | NA | TRBJ1-1 | TRBV28 | CAARGGKPTTEAFF | TGTGCCGCGCGTGGGGGAAAGCCAACCACTGAAGCTTTCTTT
TRBD1 | once | TRBJ1-1 | TRBV3-1/TRBV3-2 | CASSPTGGRDTEAFF | TGTGCCAGCAGCCCGACAGGGGGCCGGGACACTGAAGCTTTCTTT
NA | NA | TRBJ1-2 | TRBV27 | CASSYKGDYGYTF | TGTGCCAGCAGTTACAAGGGGGACTATGGCTACACCTTC
NA | NA | TRBJ2-1 | TRBV19 | CASSILAGNSYNEQFF | TGTGCCAGTAGTATCCTAGCCGGGAACTCCTACAATGAGCAGTTCTTC
TRBD1 | NA | TRBJ1-1 | TRBV5-1 | CASSDDRGMNTEAFF | TGCGCCAGCAGTGATGACAGGGGCATGAACACTGAAGCTTTCTTT
TRBD1 | NA | TRBJ1-6 | TRBV6-5 | CATMGQTSYNSPLHF | TGTGCTACCATGGGACAGACCTCCTATAATTCACCCCTCCACTTT
NA | NA | TRBJ2-2 | TRBV5-4 | CASYSSSLSGELFF | TGTGCCAGCTATAGTTCAAGTCTGTCCGGGGAGCTGTTTTTT
NA | NA | TRBJ2-2 | TRBV5-4 | CASSLVYGELFF | TGTGCCAGCAGCTTAGTTTACGGGGAGCTGTTTTTT
NA | NA | TRBJ1-5 | TRBV18 | CASSRELPSNQPQHF | TGTGCCAGCTCACGGGAACTGCCTAGCAATCAGCCCCAGCATTTT
NA | NA | TRBJ2-1 | TRBV6-1 | CASSEDWDMNEQFF | TGTGCCAGCAGTGAAGATTGGGATATGAATGAGCAGTTCTTC
TRBD2 | NA | TRBJ2-3 | TRBV5-1 | CASSPSGVHTDTQYF | TGCGCCAGCAGCCCTAGCGGGGTCCACACAGATACGCAGTATTTT
NA | NA | TRBJ1-5 | TRBV25-1 | CASSRGLNQPQHF | TGTGCCAGCAGTAGAGGACTCAATCAGCCCCAGCATTTT
NA | NA | TRBJ1-6 | TRBV12-3/TRBV12-4 | CASSSHFDRPLHF | TGTGCCAGCAGTTCCCATTTCGACCGGCCCCTCCACTTT
NA | NA | TRBJ2-7 | TRBV5-1 | CASSEGPLSSYEQYF | TGCGCCAGCAGCGAGGGACCCCTAAGCTCCTACGAGCAGTACTTC
NA | NA | TRBJ2-3 | TRBV18 | CASSTGIADTQYF | TGTGCCAGCTCAACAGGGATCGCAGATACGCAGTATTTT
TRBD2 | NA | TRBJ2-3 | TRBV28 | CASRSGSVSDTQYF | TGTGCCAGCAGGAGCGGGAGTGTTTCAGATACGCAGTATTTT
NA | NA | TRBJ1-1 | TRBV7-8 | CASSSTAVSEAFF | TGTGCCAGCAGCTCTACAGCGGTATCTGAAGCTTTCTTT